The 30 T cell receptor beta chains below were found in one sample sequenced in a study of T cells after yellow fever vaccination. TCRdb reprocessed the 5' RACE reads via MiXCR and lists one record per CDR3 protein. Of some 400,000 distinct CDR3 sequences in the sample, 15% to 20% are singletons; the top ten hold roughly a sixth. The sample here was PBMCs, taken before the yellow fever booster vaccination. The receptors were gathered from a young man who received the YFV17D yellow fever vaccine.

In its sample, this clonotype was seen a few times. In DNA, the CDR3 is TGTGCCAGCAGTTACTCGAGTAGGGCCTTTAATGAAAAACTGTTTTTT. Translating it yields CASSYSSRAFNEKLFF. This rearrangement joins TRBV6-5 to TRBJ1-4, with no clear D. The CDR3 extends over 16 amino acids. V shed 0 bases and J shed 4 bases, with 12 bases lying between them. The germline gives CDR1 MNHEY, CDR2 SVGAGI.

V and J are TRBV9 and TRBJ2-2; 9 bases are a match to TRBD2. Germline loops: CDR1 SGDLS, CDR2 YYNGEE. V shed 1 base, J shed 3 bases, and the junction held 7 bases outside the gene matches. The CDR3 is made up of 17 amino acids. The CDR3 is CASSVPLLAGHTGELFF. Written as DNA, the CDR3 is TGTGCCAGCAGCGTACCCTTACTAGCGGGCCACACCGGGGAGCTGTTTTTT.

In DNA, the CDR3 is TGTGCCAGCAGTCGGGACACCCTTGTGTTACTGTTTTTT. The encoded protein is CASSRDTLVLLFF. The V call is TRBV6-1, the J call TRBJ1-4, with a tentative D call TRBD1 (6 bases). Trimming shortened V by 5 bases and J by 13 bases, and 17 bases separated the two germline ends. Germline CDR1 MNHNS, CDR2 SASEGT. The CDR3 is 13 residues long.

This clonotype was observed a handful of times. J is TRBJ1-1 and V is TRBV6-5, with D possibly matching TRBD1 (5 bases). CDR1 is MNHEY, CDR2 SVGAGI, per germline. The CDR3 runs 12 residues. Trimming left V 6 bases short and J 10 bases short, with 15 bases between. The CDR3 loop reads CASSPSGGAAFF. Here the CDR3 DNA reads TGTGCCAGCAGCCCGTCGGGGGGTGCAGCTTTCTTT.

The sample holds a few counts of this clonotype. V usage is TRBV28 and J usage is TRBJ2-7; D ambiguous. There are 11 residues in the CDR3. V was clipped by 8 bases and J by 2 bases, with 7 bases between them. CDR1 MDHEN and CDR2 SYDVKM come from the germline V gene. The CDR3 protein is CASGWAYEQYV. For the CDR3, the DNA is TGTGCCAGCGGCTGGGCCTACGAGCAGTACGTC.

This clonotype was seen a handful of times. CDR3 sequence reads: CSVEVNGKAFF. DNA for the CDR3: TGCAGCGTTGAGGTCAACGGTAAAGCTTTCTTT. The rearrangement uses TRBV29-1 and TRBJ1-1; no clear D gene. V lost 3 bases and J lost 9, with 11 bases in between. This CDR3 has 11 residues. The germline gives CDR1 SQVTM, CDR2 ANQGSEA.

This clonotype was detected ten times or more. The chain carries TRBV20-1 and TRBJ2-5; 15 bases align to TRBD2. The V segment lost 5 bases and the J segment 2 bases; nucleotides outside the gene matches: 9. CDR1 is DFQATT and CDR2 is SNEGSKA in the germline V gene (reference sequence). This CDR3 contains 17 residues. The CDR3 is CSARSGLAGGPQETQYF. CDR3 sequence (DNA): TGCAGTGCTCGATCGGGACTAGCGGGGGGACCTCAAGAGACCCAGTACTTC.

The chain joins TRBV9 to TRBJ1-1; no clear D gene. Trimming left V 0 bases short and J 4 bases short, with 7 bases between. Germline V CDR1 and CDR2: SGDLS, YYNGEE. This CDR3 region has 13 residues. The chain's CDR3 is CASSVVASTEAFF. In DNA, the CDR3 is TGTGCCAGCAGCGTAGTTGCGTCCACTGAAGCTTTCTTT.

This clonotype has only a few counts. The chain has TRBV5-1 and TRBJ2-7; 8 nucleotides align to TRBD1. Per germline, CDR1 SGHRS and CDR2 YFSETQ. V lost 3 bases to trimming and J lost 6 bases; unmatched junction nucleotides: 11. The CDR3 is 15 amino acids. CDR3 nucleotide sequence: TGCGCCAGCAGCTGGAAGGGACAGGAAAGGAGCGAGCAGTACTTC. Amino acid sequence: CASSWKGQERSEQYF.

The chain joins TRBV10-3 to TRBJ1-2; 7 bases agree with TRBD1. CDR3 length: 13 amino acids. The germline V gene has CDR1 ENHRY and CDR2 SYGVKD. V trimming: 3 bases; J trimming: 10 bases; junction bases outside the gene matches: 8. The CDR3 nucleotides read TGTGCCATCAGTGACCTCAGGGGGTTTAACTACACCTTC. Its protein is CAISDLRGFNYTF.

V gene TRBV7-2 combines with J gene TRBJ2-5; 8 positions match TRBD1. The germline CDR1 and CDR2 sequences are SGHTA and FQGNSA. V was clipped by 5 bases and J by 5 bases; unmatched bases: 7. This CDR3 comprises 14 residues. The CDR3 DNA reads as TGTGCCAGCAGCGCGGACAGGGTGAGGGAGACCCAGTACTTC. Encoded protein: CASSADRVRETQYF.

The chain carries TRBV20-1 and TRBJ2-7; unclear D gene. V lost 5 bases and J lost 7, with 6 bases in between. From germline, CDR1 is DFQATT and CDR2 SNEGSKA (reference sequence). The CDR3 extends over 9 amino acids. CDR3 sequence (DNA): TGCAGTGCTGGCCCAGAGCAGTACTTC. Translated, it gives CSAGPEQYF.

This clonotype was seen a handful of times. CDR3 amino acids: CATSDLSEQFF. The CDR3 bases are TGTGCCACCAGTGATTTGTCTGAGCAGTTCTTC. The J gene is TRBJ2-1, the V gene TRBV24-1; D not certain. CDR3 size: 11 residues. Germline V CDR1 and CDR2: KGHDR, SFDVKD. V lost 0 bases and J 9 bases, leaving 2 bases between the germline ends.

V gene TRBV7-3 combines with J gene TRBJ2-7; 9 bases fit TRBD2. The trim removed 0 bases at V and 3 bases at J, leaving 3 bases unmatched. The CDR3 has 15 amino acids. Germline values: CDR1 SGHTA, CDR2 FQGTGA. The CDR3 protein is CASSLTSGGLYEQYF. CDR3 coding DNA: TGTGCCAGCAGCTTAACTAGCGGGGGACTCTACGAGCAGTACTTC.

The gene calls are TRBV14 and TRBJ1-1, with no clear D. Germline V gene lookup returns CDR1 SGHDN and CDR2 FVKESK. The CDR3 extends over 15 amino acids. V lost 5 bases and J 0 bases, leaving 13 bases between the germline ends. The CDR3 loop reads CASSLWADMNTEAFF. The DNA of the CDR3 is TGTGCCAGCAGCTTATGGGCAGATATGAACACTGAAGCTTTCTTT.

This clonotype was counted at least ten times. The genes are TRBV18 and TRBJ1-5; D perhaps matches TRBD1 (5 bases). The V gene's germline CDR1 is KGHSH and CDR2 LQKENI. V lost 8 bases and J lost 2, with 10 bases in between. The CDR3 sequence is 13 residues long. For the CDR3, the DNA is TGTGCCAGCAGCCGAGGGGGCAATCAGCCCCAGCATTTT. It codes for CASSRGGNQPQHF.

The chain uses TRBV12-3 or TRBV12-4 and TRBJ2-7, with D unresolved. Trimming shortened V by 4 bases and J by 6 bases, and 13 bases separated the two germline ends. The CDR3 loop spans 13 amino acids. The CDR3 sequence: CASSSSGRFEQYF. CDR3 bases: TGTGCCAGCAGTTCATCAGGTAGATTCGAGCAGTACTTC.

This clonotype was seen a handful of times. The chain recombines TRBV9 with TRBJ2-3; TRBD2 matches 11 bases. The germline V gene has CDR1 SGDLS and CDR2 YYNGEE. V dropped 3 bases and J dropped 1; count of bases not matched to a gene: 4. This CDR3 contains 16 residues. The DNA of the CDR3 is TGTGCCAGCAGCGCGGGACTAGCGGTTGGCACAGATACGCAGTATTTT. Translation gives CASSAGLAVGTDTQYF. Drawing the rest from reference TRBV9 and TRBJ2-3, the complete variable domain is DSGVTQTPKHLITATGQRVTLRCSPRSGDLSVYWYQQSLDQGLQFLIQYYNGEERAKGNILERFSAQQFPDLHSELNLSSLELGDSALYFCASSAGLAVGTDTQYFGPGTRLTVL.

The chain recombines TRBV12-5 with TRBJ2-3; 11 bases agree with TRBD2. V was clipped by 6 bases and J by 7 bases; unmatched bases: 15. Germline loops: CDR1 LGHNT, CDR2 FRNRAP. The CDR3 spans 17 residues. The CDR3 DNA is TGTGCTAGTGGCCTCGATCCCCGACTAGCGGGGAGACATACGCAGTATTTT. This gives the protein CASGLDPRLAGRHTQYF.

V and J are TRBV10-3 and TRBJ1-2; D remains unclear. V dropped 6 bases and J dropped 8 bases, with 10 bases sitting between them. CDR1 is ENHRY and CDR2 is SYGVKD in the germline V gene. CDR3 length: 11 residues. The CDR3 bases are TGTGCCATCAGCGCGGGCGGAGGCTACACCTTC. Its protein is CAISAGGGYTF.

V is TRBV20-1 and J is TRBJ1-1, with 9 bases that match TRBD1. V lost 0 bases to trimming and J lost 0 bases; unmatched junction nucleotides: 11. The CDR3 has 18 amino acids. Germline CDR1 reads DFQATT; CDR2 reads SNEGSKA (reference sequence). The CDR3 is CSARDGRTGATMNTEAFF. The CDR3 region has the DNA TGCAGTGCTAGAGACGGGAGGACAGGGGCGACTATGAACACTGAAGCTTTCTTT.

This chain joins TRBV7-9 and TRBJ2-4; TRBD1 agrees at 10 bases. Germline V lookup: CDR1 SEHNR, CDR2 FQNEAQ (reference sequence). This CDR3 spans 18 amino acids. V lost 5 bases to trimming and J lost 5 bases; unmatched junction nucleotides: 15. CDR3 bases: TGTGCCAGCAGCCCATTGGTAATCACAGACAGGGGGCAAAACATTCAGTACTTC. It codes for CASSPLVITDRGQNIQYF.

This clonotype was seen only a few times. The V and J genes are TRBV4-3 and TRBJ1-4; D remains ambiguous. The CDR3 totals 16 residues. Trimming took off 1 base at V and 4 bases at J, with 13 bases between the two ends. Germline loops: CDR1 LGHNA, CDR2 YSLEER. The CDR3 spells CASSQVQYSSNEKLFF. DNA for the CDR3: TGCGCCAGCAGCCAAGTCCAATATTCCAGTAATGAAAAACTGTTTTTT.

This clonotype was seen a handful of times. The V gene is TRBV7-9, the J gene TRBJ2-3; weak D call: TRBD1 (6 bases). Germline CDR1 and CDR2: SEHNR and FQNEAQ (reference sequence). The germline V and J ends were trimmed by 0 bases and 6 bases, with 10 bases remaining between them. CDR3 length equals 14 residues. CDR3 loop: CASSLAPTGDTQYF. For the CDR3, the DNA is TGTGCCAGCAGCTTAGCCCCCACAGGGGATACGCAGTATTTT.

The table lists this clonotype with many counts. An end of the junction differs from the germline gene, which may be a read error. The chain links TRBV7-7 to TRBJ2-2; the D is unclear. Germline V CDR1 and CDR2: SSHAT, FNYEAQ (reference sequence). The CDR3 has 14 residues. The CDR3 DNA follows: TGTGCTAGCAGCTTACGTCTGAACACCGGGGAGCTGTTTTTT. Protein: CASSLRLNTGELFF.

This chain uses TRBV5-6 with TRBJ2-2; D is tentatively TRBD1 or TRBD2 (5 bases each). CDR1 SGHDT and CDR2 YYEEEE come from the germline V gene. Trimming stripped 2 bases from V and 7 bases from J, with 18 bases between. The CDR3 extends over 16 amino acids. The CDR3 region has the DNA TGTGCCAGCAGCTTAACACTAGTCGGGGCTGGCGGGGAGCTGTTTTTT. It codes for CASSLTLVGAGGELFF.

The CDR3 sequence is CSVFGTGGNEQFF. CDR3 bases: TGCAGCGTCTTTGGGACAGGGGGAAATGAGCAGTTCTTC. This chain uses TRBV29-1 with TRBJ2-1; 11 bases are a match to TRBD1. The CDR3 runs 13 residues. From germline, CDR1 is SQVTM and CDR2 ANQGSEA. J gave up 7 bases and V 6 bases, and 5 bases lay outside the gene matches.

The J gene is TRBJ2-1, the V gene TRBV6-6, with TRBD2 identical over 9 bases. The CDR3 consists of 15 residues. V shed 6 bases and J 2 bases; nucleotides not matched to a gene: 5. Germline V gives CDR1 MNHNY, CDR2 SVGAGI (reference sequence). The CDR3 region is CASSKRGVAYNEQFF. Written as DNA, the CDR3 is TGTGCCAGCAGCAAGCGGGGGGTAGCCTACAATGAGCAGTTCTTC.

The rearrangement joins TRBV11-2 to TRBJ2-5, with D uncertain. This CDR3 has 13 amino acids. CDR1 and CDR2 (germline): SGHAT, FQNNGV. Trimming stripped 0 bases from V and 4 bases from J, with 6 bases between. CDR3 bases: TGTGCCAGCAGCTTAGAGTCGTCAGAGACCCAGTACTTC. It codes for CASSLESSETQYF.

The CDR3 is CASSSRGGGTRENEQFF. CDR3 nucleotides: TGTGCCAGCAGTTCTAGGGGAGGGGGCACGAGGGAGAATGAGCAGTTCTTC. V and J are TRBV12-3 or TRBV12-4 and TRBJ2-1; D may be TRBD1 or TRBD2 (7 bases each). V lost 4 bases to trimming and J lost 7 bases, with 23 bases between them. CDR3 length: 17 amino acids.